The T cell receptor (beta chain) under discussion was sequenced for a study of beta chain features in type 1 diabetes. Broader study findings: The study found fewer insertions and more deletions at VDJ junctions in type 1 diabetes patients. Across all four CD4+ subsets, people with type 1 diabetes showed modestly shorter TCRB CDR3s.

About this clone: Its antigen is as yet unknown.

Sequenced material consisted of expressed TCRB transcripts (all of the isolated RNA was reverse transcribed). Clones were sequenced by immunoSEQ multiplex PCR, and TCRdb holds only the in-frame ones, with some missing. The sample holds about 230,000 clones, around 15% seen once. Germline CDR1 is SGHNT and CDR2 is YYREEE (reference sequence). This CDR3 is 17 amino acids long. The germline V and J ends were trimmed by 6 bases and 0 bases, with 16 bases remaining between them. This receptor was obtained from a man aged 25-40 years with type 1 diabetes. Sample: naive CD4+ T cells from blood. The chain is built from TRBV5-4 and TRBJ2-6; TRBD1 might be the D (6 bases). The CDR3 DNA is TGTGCCAGCATCCAGCCGGGACACAGCTCTGGGGCCAACGTCCTGACTTTC. The encoded protein is CASIQPGHSSGANVLTF. Based on the CDR3 plus reference TRBV5-4 and TRBJ2-6, the full variable domain is ETGVTQSPTHLIKTRGQQVTLRCSSQSGHNTVSWYQQALGQGPQFIFQYYREEENGRGNFPPRFSGLQFPNYSSELNVNALELDDSALYLCASIQPGHSSGANVLTFGAGSRLTVL.